The present TCR beta chain was sequenced within a study of identical twins. Unmatched junction bases numbered 13, after V lost 8 bases and J lost 4 bases. Germline V gene lookup returns CDR1 MNHNS and CDR2 SASEGT. This CDR3 spans 16 amino acids. TCRdb reanalysed the 5' RACE reads using MiXCR and keeps one entry per CDR3 protein. The data hold 250,000 to 350,000 distinct CDR3 sequences, with more than 6.5% observed a single time. Note on this clonotype: A much larger clone differs from this one at a single base, so this may be a read error.

These data were also reused for a study on yellow fever vaccine responses in identical twins.

The chain recombines TRBV6-1 with TRBJ1-5; 8 positions match TRBD1. Sequencing was done on a sample of memory (CD45RO+) T cells sorted from blood. The TCR sequence derives from a woman aged 18-29 years in good health. The CDR3 DNA follows: TGTGCCAGCGGTCGAATTCAGGGGGCTGAGAATCAGCCCCAGCATTTT. Its protein is CASGRIQGAENQPQHF.